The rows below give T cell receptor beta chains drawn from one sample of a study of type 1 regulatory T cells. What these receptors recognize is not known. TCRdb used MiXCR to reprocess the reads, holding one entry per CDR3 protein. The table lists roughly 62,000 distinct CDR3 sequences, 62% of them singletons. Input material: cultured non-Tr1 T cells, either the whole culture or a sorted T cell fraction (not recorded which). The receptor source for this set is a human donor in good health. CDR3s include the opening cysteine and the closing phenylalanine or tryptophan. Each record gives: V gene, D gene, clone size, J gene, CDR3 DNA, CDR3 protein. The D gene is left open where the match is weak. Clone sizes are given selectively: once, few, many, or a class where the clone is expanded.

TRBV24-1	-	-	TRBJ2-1	TGTGCCACCGGCCTGGGTCGGGGCTCCTACAATGAGCAGTTCTTC	CATGLGRGSYNEQFF
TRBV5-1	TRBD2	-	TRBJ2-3	TGCGCCAGCAGCACCGTAGCGGGATTCACAGATACGCAGTATTTT	CASSTVAGFTDTQYF
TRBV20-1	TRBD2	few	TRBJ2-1	TGCAGTGCCGCACCGGCGGGAGCGGGGGGCAATGAGCAGTTCTTC	CSAAPAGAGGNEQFF
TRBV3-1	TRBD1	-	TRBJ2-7	TGTGCCAGCAGCCCGACAGGGGCCGAGCAGTACTTC	CASSPTGAEQYF
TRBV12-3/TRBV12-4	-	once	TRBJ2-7	TGTGCCAGCAGTTCACTCAATGGGCGTTCCGAGCAGTACTTC	CASSSLNGRSEQYF
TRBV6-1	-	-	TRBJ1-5	TGTGCCAGCGGCGGGCGTCAGCCCCAGCATTTT	CASGGRQPQHF
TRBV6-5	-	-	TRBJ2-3	TGTGCCAGCAGCCCCCTGAGTAACCTGCCAGGGCCAGATACGCAGTATTTT	CASSPLSNLPGPDTQYF
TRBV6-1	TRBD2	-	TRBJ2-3	TGTGCCAGCACCCCGGAGACTAGCGCCCTCACAGATACGCAGTATTTT	CASTPETSALTDTQYF
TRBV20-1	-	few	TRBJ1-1	TGCAGTGCTAGAACTGGACAAGCTCTTAGCACTGAAGCTTTCTTT	CSARTGQALSTEAFF
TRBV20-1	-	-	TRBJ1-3	TGCAGTGCTAGAGTAGGCAGTCCCTCTGGAAACACCATATATTTT	CSARVGSPSGNTIYF
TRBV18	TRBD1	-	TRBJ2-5	TGTGCCAGCTCAGTGACAGGGTCTAAAGAGACCCAGTACTTC	CASSVTGSKETQYF
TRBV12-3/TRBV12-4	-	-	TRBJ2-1	TGTGCCAGCAGTCCATCAACAGGGAAAGGTTCCTACAATGAGCAGTTCTTC	CASSPSTGKGSYNEQFF
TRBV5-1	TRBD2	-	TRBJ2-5	TGCGCCAGCAGCTCAGACGGACTAGCGGGTGAGACCCAGTACTTC	CASSSDGLAGETQYF
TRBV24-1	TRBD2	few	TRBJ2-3	TGTGCCACCAGTGATTTGTCCGGGGGGGGCGGTTATACGCAGTATTTT	CATSDLSGGGGYTQYF
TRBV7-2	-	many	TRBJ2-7	TGTGCCAGCAGCTCCGGGACCTCCTCCTACGAGCAGTACTTC	CASSSGTSSYEQYF
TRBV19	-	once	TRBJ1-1	TGTGCCAGTAGTATAGGAGTGGGGGGCACTGAAGCTTTCTTT	CASSIGVGGTEAFF
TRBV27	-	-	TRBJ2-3	TGTGCCAGCAGCCGGGGGCGGAGCACAGATACGCAGTATTTT	CASSRGRSTDTQYF
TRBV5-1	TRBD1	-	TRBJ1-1	TGCGCCAGCAGCTTACAGGCAGGGGGCACTGAAGCTTTCTTT	CASSLQAGGTEAFF
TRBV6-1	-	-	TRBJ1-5	TGTGCCAGCAGTGAATCGAGAGTGAACAATCAGCCCCAGCATTTT	CASSESRVNNQPQHF
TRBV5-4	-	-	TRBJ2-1	TGTGCCAGCAGCTCCCCGGGCTCGGGCGTGGAGCAGTTCTTC	CASSSPGSGVEQFF
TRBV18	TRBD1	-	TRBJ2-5	TGTGCCAGCTCACCAGGACAGGGGGAGACCCAGTACTTC	CASSPGQGETQYF
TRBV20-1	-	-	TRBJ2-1	TGCAGTGCTAGGGGGGCGGGAAGAGCCTCCTACAATGAGCAGTTCTTC	CSARGAGRASYNEQFF
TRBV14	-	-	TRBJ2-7	TGTGCCAGCAGCCCCCTAGGGGTTTACGAGCAGTACTTC	CASSPLGVYEQYF
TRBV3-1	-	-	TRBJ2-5	TGTGCCAGCAGCCCAACGTGGGCAGGGGAGACCCAGTACTTC	CASSPTWAGETQYF
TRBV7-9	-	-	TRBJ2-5	TGTGCCAGCAGCTTAGTCGGGGAACCGACCCAGTACTTC	CASSLVGEPTQYF
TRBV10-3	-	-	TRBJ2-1	TGTGCCATCAGCCGACAGAACTACAATGAGCAGTTCTTC	CAISRQNYNEQFF
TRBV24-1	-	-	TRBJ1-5	TGTGCCACCAGCGAACCCGGGGTAAGCAATCAGCCCCAGCATTTT	CATSEPGVSNQPQHF
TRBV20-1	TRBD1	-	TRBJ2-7	TGCAGTGCTAGACGGGACAGGGGGCGTGAGGAGCAGTACTTC	CSARRDRGREEQYF
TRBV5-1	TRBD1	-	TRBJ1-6	TGCGCCAGCAGCGCCGGACAGGGGGCCCTACCCCTCCACTTT	CASSAGQGALPLHF
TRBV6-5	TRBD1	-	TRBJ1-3	TGTGCCAGCAGAAAGACAGGGTTTGGAAACACCATATATTTT	CASRKTGFGNTIYF
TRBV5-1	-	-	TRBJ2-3	TGCGCCAGCAGCTTAAGGGGCCTAAGCTCAGATACGCAGTATTTT	CASSLRGLSSDTQYF
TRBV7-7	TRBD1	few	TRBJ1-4	TGTGCCAGCAGTCGTACGACAGGGTTTAATGAAAAACTGTTTTTT	CASSRTTGFNEKLFF
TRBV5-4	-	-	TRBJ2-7	TGTGCCAGCAGCGGGGAGTCGGGGGCAGACGGGGCCTACGAGCAGTACTTC	CASSGESGADGAYEQYF
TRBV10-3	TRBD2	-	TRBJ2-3	TGTGCCGTCACCACAGCGGGAGGTATACCCACTAGCACAGATACGCAGTATTTT	CAVTTAGGIPTSTDTQYF
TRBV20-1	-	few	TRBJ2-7	TGCAGTGCTGGTGGGACGGACAACTACGAGCAGTACTTC	CSAGGTDNYEQYF
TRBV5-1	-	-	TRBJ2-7	TGCGCCAGCAGCTTGGCCCGGGTGGGGGACGAGCAGTACTTC	CASSLARVGDEQYF
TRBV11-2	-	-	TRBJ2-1	TGTGCCAGCAGCTTTGTCGGTTCGTACAATGAGCAGTTCTTC	CASSFVGSYNEQFF
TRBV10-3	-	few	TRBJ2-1	TGTGCCATCAGGGGGGAGGTCAATGAGCAGTTCTTC	CAIRGEVNEQFF
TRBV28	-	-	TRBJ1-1	TGTGCCAGCAGTTTCCTAAGGTTACCCGGGAAGAACACTGAAGCTTTCTTT	CASSFLRLPGKNTEAFF
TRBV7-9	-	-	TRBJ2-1	TGTGCCAGCAATGGGCAGGGTGAGAATGAGCAGTTCTTC	CASNGQGENEQFF
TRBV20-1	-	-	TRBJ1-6	TGCAGTGCTAGAGTGGGGAACAATTCACCCCTCCACTTT	CSARVGNNSPLHF